Presented here are 3 T cell receptor beta chains from one specimen sequenced in a study of blood T cell repertoires in COVID-19. Clones were read by immunoSEQ multiplex PCR, and TCRdb kept only the in-frame ones, dropping some. The repertoire has fewer than 350,000 clones, about 89% of them found once; the top ten carry about 4.6%. Sample: peripheral blood. These receptors came from a man aged 35 to 55 with acute or convalescent COVID-19.

This sequence joins TRBV5-6 and TRBJ2-7; TRBD1 agrees at 9 bases. CDR3 length equals 17 residues. J gave up 6 bases and V 0 bases, and 13 bases lay outside the gene matches. The V gene's germline CDR1 is SGHDT and CDR2 YYEEEE. The CDR3 DNA sequence: TGTGCCAGCAGCTTGGGGACAGGGGCCTTGTATCCGCTCGAGCAGTACTTC. Protein product: CASSLGTGALYPLEQYF.

The genes are TRBV6-2 or TRBV6-3 and TRBJ1-2, with D possibly being TRBD1 (6 bases). CDR3 size: 13 residues. Between the trimmed V and J ends, which lost 0 bases and 8 bases, there was a span of 10 bases. Looked up from germline, CDR1 is MNHEY and CDR2 is SVGEGT. CDR3 bases: TGTGCCAGCAGTTACTCTACAGGGACCGGCTACACCTTC. Translated: CASSYSTGTGYTF.

CDR3 sequence reads: CASSRAPMTYNEQFF. The CDR3 nucleotides read TGTGCCAGTAGCAGGGCTCCCATGACCTACAATGAGCAGTTCTTC. V is TRBV19 and J is TRBJ2-1; TRBD1 is a possible D gene (5 bases). This CDR3 spans 15 amino acids. Per germline, CDR1 LNHDA and CDR2 SQIVND (reference sequence). V shed 6 bases and J shed 2 bases, with 14 bases lying between them. The full variable domain, completed using reference TRBV19 and TRBJ2-1, is DGGITQSPKYLFRKEGQNVTLSCEQNLNHDAMYWYRQDPGQGLRLIYYSQIVNDFQKGDIAEGYSVSREKKESFPLTVTSAQKNPTAFYLCASSRAPMTYNEQFFGPGTRLTVL.